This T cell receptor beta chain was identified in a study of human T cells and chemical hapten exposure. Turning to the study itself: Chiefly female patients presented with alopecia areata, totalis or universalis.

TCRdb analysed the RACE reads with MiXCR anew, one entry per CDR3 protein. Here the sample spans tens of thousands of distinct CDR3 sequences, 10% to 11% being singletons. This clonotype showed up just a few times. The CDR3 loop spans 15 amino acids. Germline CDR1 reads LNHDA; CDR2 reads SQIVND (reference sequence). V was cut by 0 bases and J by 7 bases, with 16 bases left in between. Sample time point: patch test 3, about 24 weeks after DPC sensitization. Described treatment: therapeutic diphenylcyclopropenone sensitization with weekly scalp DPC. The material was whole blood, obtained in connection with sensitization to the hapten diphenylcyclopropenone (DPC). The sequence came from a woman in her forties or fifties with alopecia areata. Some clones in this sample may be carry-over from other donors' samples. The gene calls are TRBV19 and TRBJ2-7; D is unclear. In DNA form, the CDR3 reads TGTGCCAGTAGTATAGAAGGACGGAGAAGTGGTGAGCAGTACTTC. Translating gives CASSIEGRRSGEQYF.